This T cell receptor (beta chain) is from a study of blood T cell repertoires in COVID-19. Whole-study context: Samples of COVID-19 (acute and convalescent) were obtained from the United States, Italy and Spain. The analysed material was cDNA or gDNA that came from T cells, B-cell-depleted T cells, or PBMCs.

The table came from immunoSEQ multiplex PCR; TCRdb's copy has only in-frame clones and leaves some out. The profile shows about 86,000 clones, over 80% of them singletons. Germline V gene data show CDR1 as SGHRS and CDR2 as YFSETQ. CDR3 length: 14 amino acids. Losses at the gene ends were 4 bases for V and 5 bases for J; bases not matched to a gene: 5. The chain uses TRBV5-1 and TRBJ2-5; TRBD1 aligns across 10 bases. The sequencing input was peripheral blood. The receptor was derived from a woman older than 75 with active or convalescent COVID-19. CDR3 sequence reads: CASSPGQGTETQYF. Written as DNA, the CDR3 is TGCGCCAGCAGCCCGGGACAGGGGACGGAGACCCAGTACTTC. The whole variable domain, filled in from reference TRBV5-1 and TRBJ2-5, reads KAGVTQTPRYLIKTRGQQVTLSCSPISGHRSVSWYQQTPGQGLQFLFEYFSETQRNKGNFPGRFSGRQFSNSRSEMNVSTLELGDSALYLCASSPGQGTETQYFGPGTRLLVL.